The present T cell receptor (beta chain) was sequenced within a study of tumor-infiltrating lymphocytes in primary liver carcinoma. The study, taken as a whole, reports: For tumor-adjacent and tumor-blood pairs, overlap was less than that seen for tumor region pairs.

Each 20-30 mg portion of unsorted bulk tissue served as the source for co-extraction of RNA and DNA. Chronic HBV infection affected patients, none of whom had received treatment. About this clonotype itself: Its specificity is unknown. No conserved phenylalanine or tryptophan ends this CDR3, so it is likely a read error.

Total RNA amounting to roughly 450 ng was the source from which TCR beta cDNA was made with a constant-region primer. What produced the TCR beta libraries was three nested multiplex PCR rounds using slightly modified ARM-PCR. TCRdb passed the multiplex PCR reads through MiXCR, listing each CDR3 protein once. In the table there are more than 45,000 distinct CDR3 sequences, about three quarters of which are singletons. Sequenced material: liver tumor tissue from sampling region 3. Subset noted: tumor region T3, left-lateral pole. This receptor was taken from a middle-aged man with primary liver carcinoma and hepatitis B virus infection.

CDR3 region: CASNYDRVTEAFI. In nucleotides, the CDR3 is TGCGCCAGCAACTATGACAGGGTCACTGAAGCTTTCATT. The chain carries TRBV10-2 and TRBJ1-1, with 7 bases identical to TRBD1. Trimming took 7 bases from V and 4 from J; bases not matched to a gene: 6. The CDR3 has 13 amino acids. CDR1 and CDR2 from the germline V gene are WSHSY and SAAADI.